One sample yielded the 30 T cell receptor beta chains listed below, sequenced in a study of blood T cell repertoires in COVID-19. Clones were sequenced by immunoSEQ multiplex PCR, and TCRdb holds only the in-frame ones, with some missing. The table lists about 120,000 clones, 75% to 95% of them singletons. Sequenced material: peripheral blood. These receptor sequences come from a human donor with active COVID-19. The donor label of this sample is uncertain.

The chain joins TRBV10-1 to TRBJ1-3, with D perhaps matching TRBD1 (5 bases). The V end lost 6 bases, the J end lost 2 bases, and 17 bases lay between the germline ends. CDR3 size: 16 residues. Germline loops: CDR1 WNHNN, CDR2 SYGVQD (reference sequence). CDR3 bases: TGCGCCAGCAGCCCGGGCAGCAGGGAGGCTGGAAACACCATATATTTT. Amino acids: CASSPGSREAGNTIYF.

This chain connects TRBV6-5 to TRBJ2-7, with 9 bases identical to TRBD2. Germline V gene data show CDR1 as MNHEY and CDR2 as SVGAGI. Trimming removed 5 bases from V and 3 bases from J; junction bases left unmatched: 8. There are 15 residues in the CDR3. The CDR3 nucleotides read TGTGCCAGCAGTAAAAGCGGGGGGCAATACTACGAGCAGTACTTC. It encodes CASSKSGGQYYEQYF.

The rearrangement uses TRBV14 and TRBJ1-1; 7 bases agree with TRBD1. The germline V gene has CDR1 SGHDN and CDR2 FVKESK. The CDR3 is 15 residues long. V lost 2 bases and J lost 1; bases outside the gene matches: 4. The CDR3 bases are TGTGCCAGCAGCCAAAACAGGGGATGGAACACTGAAGCTTTCTTT. Its protein is CASSQNRGWNTEAFF.

For the CDR3, the DNA is TGTGCCAGCAGTTCCCTGGACAGGAGAGGCAATCAGCCCCAGCATTTT. This translates into CASSSLDRRGNQPQHF. The rearrangement links TRBV6-6 to TRBJ1-5; 7 positions agree with TRBD1. CDR3 length: 16 residues. CDR1 is MNHNY, CDR2 SVGAGI, per germline (reference sequence). V was pared by 4 bases and J by 2 bases, with 8 bases of the junction left unmatched.

CDR3 DNA sequence: TGTGCCAGCAGTTTAAAGAGGATGAACACTGAAGCTTTCTTT. Residues: CASSLKRMNTEAFF. The rearrangement uses TRBV27 and TRBJ1-1; no definite D call. The V end lost 2 bases, the J end lost 0 bases, and 7 bases lay between the germline ends. CDR3 length: 14 residues. Germline-derived CDR1 and CDR2 are MNHEY and SMNVEV (reference sequence).

This chain connects TRBV15 to TRBJ1-5; D not resolved. The V end was cut by 0 bases, the J end by 0 bases, with 9 bases between. Germline V CDR1 and CDR2: LNHNV, YYDKDF (reference sequence). This CDR3 has 16 amino acids. The CDR3 loop reads CATSREGEYSNQPQHF. The CDR3 DNA reads as TGTGCCACCAGCAGAGAGGGAGAGTATAGCAATCAGCCCCAGCATTTT.

This rearrangement joins TRBV6-2 or TRBV6-3 to TRBJ1-5; the D gene is possibly TRBD1 (5 bases). V was trimmed by 2 bases and J by 2 bases, leaving 16 bases between them. This CDR3 is 17 amino acids long. The germline V gene encodes CDR1 MNHEY and CDR2 SVGEGT. CDR3 DNA: TGTGCCAGCAGTTACCTAGACGGGGGAGGAGGCAATCAGCCCCAGCATTTT. This gives the protein CASSYLDGGGGNQPQHF.

The gene calls are TRBV4-1 and TRBJ2-7; TRBD1 matches at 7 bases. J gave up 3 bases and V 3 bases, and 2 bases lay outside the gene matches. There are 13 residues in the CDR3. CDR1 is MGHRA, CDR2 YSYEKL, per germline. The CDR3 reads CASSHRQGYEQYF. The CDR3 DNA sequence: TGCGCCAGCAGCCATAGACAGGGCTACGAGCAGTACTTC.

This sequence joins TRBV27 and TRBJ1-2; a possible D gene is TRBD1 (5 bases). The germline V gene has CDR1 MNHEY and CDR2 SMNVEV (reference sequence). The germline V and J ends were trimmed by 0 bases and 6 bases, with 8 bases remaining between them. This CDR3 contains 13 residues. CDR3 nucleotides: TGTGCCAGCAGTTTATCGGGGCAAGATGGCTACACCTTC. It translates to CASSLSGQDGYTF.

The chain is built from TRBV5-1 and TRBJ1-4; a possible D gene is TRBD1 (6 bases). Trimming left V 4 bases short and J 8 bases short, with 18 bases between. The CDR3 runs 15 residues. Germline loops: CDR1 SGHRS, CDR2 YFSETQ. The CDR3 loop reads CASSRQAPVGEKLFF. The CDR3 nucleotides read TGCGCCAGCAGCCGACAGGCGCCAGTAGGAGAAAAACTGTTTTTT.

This clone has a single count. The chain couples TRBV11-2 to TRBJ1-2; 7 bases align to TRBD1. Germline V gene lookup returns CDR1 SGHAT and CDR2 FQNNGV. Germline trimming cut 4 bases from V and 6 bases from J; bases unmatched to any gene: 8. The CDR3 sequence is 14 residues long. CDR3 sequence reads: CASSWGQWGDGYTF. CDR3 coding DNA: TGTGCCAGCAGCTGGGGACAGTGGGGGGATGGCTACACCTTC.

This clone was detected only once. V gene TRBV5-1 combines with J gene TRBJ1-2; the match to TRBD1 covers 7 bases. This CDR3 comprises 14 residues. The germline V gene has CDR1 SGHRS and CDR2 YFSETQ. Losses at the gene ends were 2 bases for V and 8 bases for J; bases not matched to a gene: 9. CDR3 residues: CASSLGTAAWGYTF. As DNA, the CDR3 is TGCGCCAGCAGCTTAGGGACAGCCGCGTGGGGCTACACCTTC.

The chain employs TRBV7-9 and TRBJ2-1; 9 bases are shared with TRBD2. The CDR3 sequence is 18 residues long. Unmatched junction bases numbered 11, after V lost 4 bases and J lost 1 base. Germline V CDR1 and CDR2: SEHNR, FQNEAQ (reference sequence). For the CDR3, the DNA is TGTGCCAGCAGCTGGGTTGCTAGCGGGGTGATATCCTACAATGAGCAGTTCTTC. Residues: CASSWVASGVISYNEQFF.

V and J are TRBV11-2 and TRBJ1-1, with TRBD1 identical over 7 bases. CDR1 is SGHAT, CDR2 FQNNGV, per germline. The CDR3 spans 15 residues. V lost 4 bases, J lost 3 bases, and 8 bases stayed unmatched. DNA of the CDR3: TGTGCCAGCAGCTATCTAGCCGGGACAGACACTGAAGCTTTCTTT. Translation gives CASSYLAGTDTEAFF.

The rearrangement links TRBV12-3 or TRBV12-4 to TRBJ1-1; 7 bases match TRBD1. Trimming cost V 5 bases and J 8 bases; bases outside gene matches: 2. The CDR3 totals 11 residues. CDR3 sequence reads: CASSQDREAFF. The CDR3 DNA is TGTGCCAGCAGTCAGGACAGGGAAGCTTTCTTT.

Worth noting for this clone: At one of its ends the junction is not consistent with the germline gene, which may arise from a read error. The V gene is TRBV4-3, the J gene TRBJ2-5, with 11 bases lining up with TRBD2. The germline V gene has CDR1 LGHNA and CDR2 YSLEER. The CDR3 covers 13 residues. CDR3 amino acids: CASSQDSGGGAHF. CDR3 nucleotide sequence: TGCGCCAGCAGCCAAGATAGCGGGGGGGGCGCCCACTTC.

V gene TRBV6-5 combines with J gene TRBJ1-5; 8 positions match TRBD1. Germline V gene lookup returns CDR1 MNHEY and CDR2 SVGAGI. The CDR3 contains 13 residues. The ends lost 6 bases at V and 2 bases at J; junction bases unmatched: 0. Here the CDR3 reads CASRTGGNQPQHF. The CDR3 DNA sequence: TGTGCCAGCAGGACAGGGGGCAATCAGCCCCAGCATTTT.

This clone was picked up one time. The V call is TRBV18, the J call TRBJ2-7; 7 bases are shared with TRBD1. Germline V gene lookup returns CDR1 KGHSH and CDR2 LQKENI. The CDR3 runs to 14 residues. V was clipped by 2 bases and J by 3 bases; unmatched bases: 4. The CDR3: CASSPWDRVYEQYF. CDR3 nucleotide sequence: TGTGCCAGCTCACCATGGGACAGAGTCTACGAGCAGTACTTC.

The rearrangement links TRBV19 to TRBJ2-7; D is ambiguous. Germline CDR1 LNHDA, CDR2 SQIVND (reference sequence). The CDR3 has 13 amino acids. The V and J ends lost 5 bases and 1 base respectively, with 9 bases between them. In DNA, the CDR3 is TGTGCCAGTAGTCCCACAGCATCCTACGAGCAGTACTTC. This gives the protein CASSPTASYEQYF.

This clone was counted a single time. V is TRBV4-3 and J is TRBJ1-1, with 8 bases lining up with TRBD1. CDR3 length: 17 residues. V lost 1 base to trimming and J lost 4 bases; unmatched junction nucleotides: 11. CDR1 and CDR2 from the germline V gene are LGHNA and YSLEER. CDR3 sequence: CASSQGVTTGASTEAFF. Here the CDR3 DNA reads TGCGCCAGCAGCCAAGGCGTCACGACAGGGGCTTCCACTGAAGCTTTCTTT.

The CDR3 protein is CASSPGTARAEAFF. CDR3 DNA sequence: TGTGCCAGCAGTCCGGGGACAGCTAGGGCTGAAGCTTTCTTT. The chain employs TRBV28 and TRBJ1-1; 7 bases are a match to TRBD1. This CDR3 has 14 residues. Losses at the gene ends were 5 bases for V and 6 bases for J; bases not matched to a gene: 9. Germline-derived CDR1 and CDR2 are MDHEN and SYDVKM.

The chain couples TRBV28 to TRBJ2-6, with no clear D. Per the germline V gene, CDR1 is MDHEN and CDR2 is SYDVKM. Trimming shortened V by 8 bases and J by 1 base, and 3 bases separated the two germline ends. This CDR3 comprises 12 residues. CDR3 amino acids: CASLSGANVLTF. The DNA of the CDR3 is TGTGCCAGCCTATCTGGGGCCAACGTCCTGACTTTC.

CDR3 amino acids: CASSEGRGPAGGYTF. In DNA, the CDR3 is TGTGCCAGCAGTGAAGGACGAGGCCCCGCGGGAGGCTACACCTTC. This chain links TRBV6-1 with TRBJ1-2; D call uncertain. This CDR3 comprises 15 residues. Germline V gives CDR1 MNHNS, CDR2 SASEGT. V was clipped by 1 base and J by 8 bases, with 17 bases between them.

The rearrangement links TRBV27 to TRBJ2-5, with D possibly matching TRBD1 (5 bases). Germline assignment: CDR1 MNHEY and CDR2 SMNVEV (reference sequence). The CDR3 length is 13 residues. V gave up 6 bases and J gave up 3 bases, with 11 bases separating them. In DNA form, the CDR3 reads TGTGCCAGCAGCAGGGCCCCGAAAGAGACCCAGTACTTC. Residues: CASSRAPKETQYF.

The CDR3 is CASSYRPGQNTGELFF. In nucleotides, the CDR3 is TGTGCCAGCAGTTACCGACCGGGACAGAACACCGGGGAGCTGTTTTTT. The chain is built from TRBV6-2 or TRBV6-3 and TRBJ2-2; TRBD1 is a possible D gene (6 bases). Trimming left V 2 bases short and J 1 base short, with 11 bases between. Per the germline V gene, CDR1 is MNHEY and CDR2 is SVGEGT. CDR3 length: 16 residues.

J is TRBJ2-2 and V is TRBV27; a weak D match, TRBD2 (5 bases). This CDR3 region has 14 residues. V lost 7 bases and J lost 6, with 15 bases in between. The germline CDR1 and CDR2 sequences are MNHEY and SMNVEV (reference sequence). For the CDR3, the DNA is TGTGCCAGCACGTTTCGGGGTATGGCCGGGGAGCTGTTTTTT. Its translation is CASTFRGMAGELFF.

The chain joins TRBV7-2 to TRBJ1-4; perhaps TRBD1 as D (5 bases). The V end was cut by 4 bases, the J end by 17 bases, with 14 bases between. The germline gives CDR1 SGHTA, CDR2 FQGNSA. The CDR3 spans 11 residues. CDR3 region: CASSSGTVIFF. The DNA of the CDR3 is TGTGCCAGCAGCTCTGGGACTGTGATTTTTTTT.

The chain carries TRBV5-4 and TRBJ1-3; D might be TRBD1 (5 bases). The CDR3 has 16 amino acids. V shed 4 bases and J shed 0 bases, with 14 bases lying between them. The V gene's germline CDR1 is SGHNT and CDR2 YYREEE (reference sequence). CDR3 in amino acids: CASSTGFLDSGNTIYF. The CDR3 bases are TGTGCCAGCAGCACAGGCTTTCTTGACTCTGGAAACACCATATATTTT.

This chain uses TRBV4-3 with TRBJ1-6; D remains unclear. From germline, CDR1 is LGHNA and CDR2 YSLEER. V lost 1 base and J 10 bases, leaving 23 bases between the germline ends. This CDR3 spans 18 amino acids. In nucleotides, the CDR3 is TGCGCCAGCAGCCAAGCCACACTATCGGCCCCCCCGTGGTCACCCCTCCACTTT. This translates into CASSQATLSAPPWSPLHF.

This chain connects TRBV7-2 to TRBJ2-6, with 10 bases aligning to TRBD1. V dropped 4 bases and J dropped 2; count of bases not matched to a gene: 5. This CDR3 is built from 17 residues. Per germline, CDR1 SGHTA and CDR2 FQGNSA. The CDR3 DNA is TGTGCCAGCAGCTACCCCGGGACAGGGGCTGGGGCCAACGTCCTGACTTTC. Translating it yields CASSYPGTGAGANVLTF.